These 24 T cell receptor beta chains came from one sample sequenced in a study of cytomegalovirus exposure and HLA in healthy donors. A multiplex PCR was run with 60 Vbeta primers and 13 Jbeta primers. Sequencing was performed with immunoSEQ multiplex PCR; in TCRdb, only in-frame clones are kept and a portion is missing. The repertoire has 150,000 to 200,000 clones, around four fifths of them found once; the top ten carry 9% to 10%. The sample taken for sequencing was PBMCs. Receptors originate from a man aged 18 to 30 in good health and CMV-seropositive.

The J gene is TRBJ1-1, the V gene TRBV2; weak D call: TRBD1 (5 bases). CDR1 is SNHLY, CDR2 FYNNEI, per germline. Trimming shortened V by 4 bases and J by 6 bases, and 12 bases separated the two germline ends. The CDR3 covers 13 residues. The CDR3: CASSVGEGAEAFF. The CDR3 DNA follows: TGTGCCAGCAGTGTGGGGGAGGGTGCTGAAGCTTTCTTT.

This chain connects TRBV4-3 to TRBJ2-5; possible D gene TRBD2, 5 bases. The V end lost 1 base, the J end lost 7 bases, and 10 bases lay between the germline ends. Germline V CDR1 and CDR2: LGHNA, YSLEER. The CDR3 covers 13 residues. The CDR3 sequence: CASSQVPGLTQYF. The DNA of the CDR3 is TGCGCCAGCAGCCAAGTTCCGGGGTTGACCCAGTACTTC.

The chain employs TRBV5-8 and TRBJ2-5, with 7 nucleotides matching TRBD1. Losses at the gene ends were 4 bases for V and 5 bases for J; bases not matched to a gene: 8. Germline V gives CDR1 SGHTS, CDR2 YDEGEE. The length of the CDR3 is 14 residues. Here the CDR3 DNA reads TGTGCCAGCAGCGGGGGACAGTGGGGGGAGACCCAGTACTTC. Protein: CASSGGQWGETQYF.

The rearrangement links TRBV15 to TRBJ2-1, with D possibly being TRBD2 (5 bases). The germline gives CDR1 LNHNV, CDR2 YYDKDF (reference sequence). Trimming took 1 base from V and 8 from J, leaving 6 bases between them. This CDR3 is 12 amino acids long. CDR3 region: CATSRAGDEQFF. CDR3 DNA sequence: TGTGCCACCAGCAGAGCCGGGGATGAGCAGTTCTTC. The full variable domain, completed using reference TRBV15 and TRBJ2-1, is DAMVIQNPRYQVTQFGKPVTLSCSQTLNHNVMYWYQQKSSQAPKLLFHYYDKDFNNEADTPDNFQSRRPNTSFCFLDIRSPGLGDTAMYLCATSRAGDEQFFGPGTRLTVL.

This clone was counted a few times. The V gene is TRBV6-5, the J gene TRBJ2-3; the match to TRBD2 covers 8 bases. Trimming removed 6 bases from V and 6 bases from J; junction bases left unmatched: 8. Germline V lookup: CDR1 MNHEY, CDR2 SVGAGI. The CDR3 extends over 14 amino acids. The CDR3 protein is CASSPGGPGDTQYF. In nucleotides, the CDR3 is TGTGCCAGCAGCCCGGGAGGGCCAGGGGATACGCAGTATTTT.

The chain carries TRBV12-5 and TRBJ1-1; tentatively, D is TRBD1 (6 bases). V lost 6 bases and J lost 1, with 9 bases in between. The CDR3 has 13 residues. CDR1 is LGHNT and CDR2 is FRNRAP in the germline V gene. This CDR3 reads CASGKQGNTEAFF. CDR3 DNA sequence: TGTGCTAGTGGCAAACAGGGGAACACTGAAGCTTTCTTT.

The V and J genes are TRBV4-1 and TRBJ2-2; 8 positions agree with TRBD1. Germline CDR1 is MGHRA and CDR2 is YSYEKL. Trimming cost V 4 bases and J 3 bases; bases outside gene matches: 13. There are 18 residues in the CDR3. This chain's CDR3 is CASSLALGQGLDTGELFF. CDR3 sequence (DNA): TGCGCCAGCAGCCTGGCCCTCGGACAGGGACTTGACACCGGGGAGCTGTTTTTT.

The chain recombines TRBV7-2 with TRBJ1-5; no clear D. Looked up from germline, CDR1 is SGHTA and CDR2 is FQGNSA. This CDR3 spans 16 amino acids. V was trimmed by 1 base and J by 4 bases, leaving 14 bases between them. The CDR3 protein is CASSLVFGQDNQPQHF. Written as DNA, the CDR3 is TGTGCCAGCAGCTTAGTTTTTGGCCAGGATAATCAGCCCCAGCATTTT.

This chain uses TRBV27 with TRBJ2-7; 7 bases agree with TRBD1. The CDR3 spans 14 residues. Germline CDR1 and CDR2: MNHEY and SMNVEV (reference sequence). With 4 bases clipped from V and 2 bases from J, the junction kept 5 bases outside the gene matches. DNA for the CDR3: TGTGCCAGCAGTTACAGGGGCGCCCCCTACGAGCAGTACTTC. Translated, it gives CASSYRGAPYEQYF.

This clone came up a few times. The rearrangement links TRBV10-3 to TRBJ2-4, with 7 positions matching TRBD1. Germline V CDR1 and CDR2: ENHRY, SYGVKD. The CDR3 contains 13 residues. V gave up 8 bases and J gave up 4 bases; unmatched junction bases: 5. CDR3 DNA sequence: TGTGCCATCCGAGACAGGGAAAAAAACATTCAGTACTTC. Translation gives CAIRDREKNIQYF.

V is TRBV2 and J is TRBJ2-7; weak D call: TRBD2 (6 bases). Germline V CDR1 and CDR2: SNHLY, FYNNEI. CDR3 length: 14 amino acids. The ends were cut back, 7 bases at V and 1 base at J, with 14 bases in the middle. The CDR3 here is CASNLWGESYEQYF. Here the CDR3 DNA reads TGTGCCAGCAACCTCTGGGGGGAGTCCTACGAGCAGTACTTC.

The gene calls are TRBV6-5 and TRBJ1-6; 7 bases map to TRBD1. J was trimmed by 10 bases and V by 3 bases; bases with no gene match: 9. The germline CDR1 and CDR2 sequences are MNHEY and SVGAGI. This CDR3 spans 15 amino acids. CDR3 DNA: TGTGCCAGCAGTTATGCGCTTCAGGGGGGCTCACCCCTCCACTTT. It specifies CASSYALQGGSPLHF.

This clone was observed a few times. V and J are TRBV7-8 and TRBJ1-4, with D possibly being TRBD1 (5 bases). Germline V gene sequence: CDR1 SGHVS, CDR2 FQNEAQ. V lost 0 bases to trimming and J lost 3 bases, with 8 bases between them. The CDR3 is 15 residues long. The CDR3: CASSLAGTSNEKLFF. CDR3 in DNA: TGTGCCAGCAGCTTAGCCGGGACTTCTAATGAAAAACTGTTTTTT.

The chain joins TRBV5-4 to TRBJ1-2; 12 bases agree with TRBD1. Germline V CDR1 and CDR2: SGHNT, YYREEE (reference sequence). The CDR3 runs to 17 residues. The V and J ends lost 1 base and 4 bases, in that order; junction bases with no gene match: 8. CDR3 region: CASSLPGQGARGYGYTF. For the CDR3, the DNA is TGTGCCAGCAGCTTGCCGGGACAGGGGGCTAGGGGCTATGGCTACACCTTC.

This clone showed up just once. The chain carries TRBV29-1 and TRBJ2-3; 10 bases match TRBD2. Trimming took 6 bases from V and 0 from J; bases not matched to a gene: 6. Germline V gene data show CDR1 as SQVTM and CDR2 as ANQGSEA. This CDR3 has 15 amino acids. The CDR3 spells CSVLGLADSTDTQYF. The CDR3 region has the DNA TGCAGCGTGTTAGGACTAGCGGATAGCACAGATACGCAGTATTTT.

As for this clone: The CDR3 ends on some other residue instead of the conserved phenylalanine or tryptophan, so this is likely a read error. V is TRBV6-1 and J is TRBJ1-6; D not certain. CDR1 MNHNS and CDR2 SASEGT come from the germline V gene. Trimming shortened V by 2 bases and J by 9 bases, and 11 bases separated the two germline ends. CDR3 length: 14 amino acids. The CDR3 DNA sequence: TGTGCCAGCAGTGAAAGACTCGAAGTTTCACCCCTCCACCTT. Translated, it gives CASSERLEVSPLHL.

A few counts support this clone. The chain employs TRBV19 and TRBJ1-5; TRBD1 matches 8 bases. The CDR3 runs to 14 residues. Germline V lookup: CDR1 LNHDA, CDR2 SQIVND (reference sequence). With 8 bases clipped from V and 5 bases from J, the junction kept 8 bases outside the gene matches. For the CDR3, the DNA is TGTGCCAGTTCAGAAGACAGGGGTCATCAGCCCCAGCATTTT. Translating gives CASSEDRGHQPQHF.

The CDR3 region has the DNA TGTGCCAGCAGCCCCCTACCGACAGGAGAGGAAGAGACCCAGTACTTC. Protein product: CASSPLPTGEEETQYF. The chain uses TRBV11-2 and TRBJ2-5, with a weak D call TRBD1 (6 bases). From germline, CDR1 is SGHAT and CDR2 FQNNGV. V was cut by 5 bases and J by 3 bases, with 19 bases left in between. This CDR3 is built from 16 residues.

The chain carries TRBV4-2 and TRBJ2-3; 7 bases align to TRBD2. The trim removed 1 base at V and 4 bases at J, leaving 11 bases unmatched. The germline gives CDR1 LGHNA, CDR2 YNFKEQ. The CDR3 is made up of 17 amino acids. As DNA, the CDR3 is TGTGCCAGCAGCCAAGTAGGGTTGGGTGGGGGGGCAGATACGCAGTATTTT. This sequence encodes CASSQVGLGGGADTQYF.

V is TRBV18 and J is TRBJ2-7; 7 bases are shared with TRBD1. Germline values: CDR1 KGHSH, CDR2 LQKENI. This CDR3 region has 13 residues. V lost 8 bases, J lost 4 bases, and 8 bases stayed unmatched. The CDR3 spells CASRRDSLYEQYF. DNA of the CDR3: TGTGCCAGCCGTCGGGACAGCCTGTACGAGCAGTACTTC.

This rearrangement joins TRBV27 to TRBJ2-1, with 7 bases that match TRBD1. The germline V gene has CDR1 MNHEY and CDR2 SMNVEV (reference sequence). CDR3 length: 14 amino acids. V gave up 5 bases and J gave up 4 bases; unmatched junction bases: 5. The CDR3 DNA sequence: TGTGCCAGCAGTAGGGGACAGAGATACAATGAGCAGTTCTTC. Translation gives CASSRGQRYNEQFF.

This chain joins TRBV7-2 and TRBJ2-7; 10 nucleotides align to TRBD2. The junction had 6 bases not matched to a gene; V was cut back by 2 bases and J by 2 bases. CDR1 and CDR2 (germline): SGHTA, FQGNSA. CDR3 size: 16 residues. Here the CDR3 DNA reads TGTGCCAGCAGCTTAATTGCTAGCGGGAGCCCCTACGAGCAGTACTTC. Protein product: CASSLIASGSPYEQYF.

This clone was found a few times. The chain links TRBV29-1 to TRBJ2-7; the match to TRBD1 covers 7 bases. With 2 bases clipped from V and 5 bases from J, the junction kept 9 bases outside the gene matches. This CDR3 has 14 amino acids. Germline CDR1 SQVTM, CDR2 ANQGSEA. The CDR3 is CSVERDSLGDEQYF. The DNA of the CDR3 is TGCAGCGTTGAAAGGGACAGCCTGGGAGACGAGCAGTACTTC.

The CDR3 sequence is CATSRRGETLLETQYF. The CDR3 DNA reads as TGTGCCACCAGCAGACGCGGAGAAACCTTACTGGAGACCCAGTACTTC. The rearrangement joins TRBV15 to TRBJ2-5; no clear D gene. The CDR3 consists of 16 residues. Germline V CDR1 and CDR2: LNHNV, YYDKDF (reference sequence). The V and J ends lost 2 bases and 5 bases respectively, with 18 bases between them.